The entry that follows covers one T cell receptor (beta chain) sequence. This table comes from immunoSEQ multiplex PCR, and its TCRdb copy is limited to in-frame clones, with some not included. The profile shows tens of thousands of clones, roughly nine tenths of them singletons. The sample belongs to a study of T cell changes during pregnancy in multiple sclerosis. Germline V CDR1 and CDR2: MNHNS, SASEGT. This CDR3 is 20 amino acids long. Trimming took 4 bases from V and 6 from J; bases not matched to a gene: 24. The source material was CD4+ T cells from peripheral blood mononuclear cells, sampled before pregnancy. The TCR comes from a female donor with multiple sclerosis, enrolled in a pregnancy study. The rearrangement joins TRBV6-1 to TRBJ1-5; 7 bases align to TRBD1. The CDR3 nucleotides read TGTGCCAGCAGTGTCCCCCCCGACAGGGTAGGAGTATGGTATAGTCAGCCCCAGCATTTT. This translates into CASSVPPDRVGVWYSQPQHF.